These 8 T cell receptor beta chains were all obtained from the same sample, sequenced in a study of CD8 T cells in Susac syndrome. Reverse transcription of roughly 0.5 to 1 ug RNA was carried out with random hexamers. TCRdb recomputed calls from the immunoSEQ multiplex PCR reads with MiXCR, one row per CDR3 protein. Here the sample spans about 140,000 distinct CDR3 sequences, around 94% being singletons. The sample was CD8+ T cells from PBMCs. These receptors came from a human donor in good health.

J is TRBJ2-7 and V is TRBV30; 9 bases line up with TRBD1. This CDR3 is built from 13 residues. Germline values: CDR1 GTSNPN, CDR2 SVGIG (reference sequence). The J segment lost 6 bases and the V segment lost 2 bases, leaving 5 bases of the junction unmatched. The CDR3 loop is CAWSLGTGSEQYF. The CDR3 DNA sequence: TGTGCCTGGAGTTTAGGGACAGGGTCCGAGCAGTACTTC.

The J gene is TRBJ2-1, the V gene TRBV29-1; perhaps D is TRBD1 or TRBD2 (8 bases each). The CDR3 runs to 17 residues. Trimming cost V 4 bases and J 0 bases, with 19 bases left between them. Germline V gives CDR1 SQVTM, CDR2 ANQGSEA. The CDR3 DNA is TGCAGCGTTGCGGGGGGGACAGGAACTCGCTCCTACAATGAGCAGTTCTTC. Its translation is CSVAGGTGTRSYNEQFF.

V and J are TRBV27 and TRBJ2-7; D is unclear. Germline-derived CDR1 and CDR2 are MNHEY and SMNVEV (reference sequence). The CDR3 runs to 14 residues. Trimming took 4 bases from V and 0 from J, leaving 10 bases between them. CDR3 coding DNA: TGTGCCAGCAGTTCCCCTACCTACTCCTACGAGCAGTACTTC. Protein product: CASSSPTYSYEQYF.

The chain employs TRBV7-2 and TRBJ2-1, with 11 bases lining up with TRBD1. With 5 bases clipped from V and 9 bases from J, the junction kept 12 bases outside the gene matches. Germline-derived CDR1 and CDR2 are SGHTA and FQGNSA. The CDR3 has 16 amino acids. The DNA for the CDR3 is TGTGCCAGCAGCCCGATGGGACAGGGGGTCCGGGTTGAGCAGTTCTTC. It specifies CASSPMGQGVRVEQFF. Full variable domain (remainder filled in from reference TRBV7-2 and TRBJ2-1): GAGVSQSPSNKVTEKGKDVELRCDPISGHTALYWYRQSLGQGLEFLIYFQGNSAPDKSGLPSDRFSAERTGGSVSTLTIQRTQQEDSAVYLCASSPMGQGVRVEQFFGPGTRLTVL.

This chain uses TRBV28 with TRBJ2-5; D possibly corresponds to TRBD1 (6 bases). The V end was cut by 3 bases, the J end by 3 bases, with 17 bases between. CDR3 length: 16 residues. CDR1 is MDHEN, CDR2 SYDVKM, per germline. The CDR3 sequence: CASSLGAPVVKETQYF. CDR3 coding DNA: TGTGCCAGCAGTTTGGGGGCTCCGGTTGTGAAAGAGACCCAGTACTTC.

The chain is built from TRBV27 and TRBJ1-1; D ambiguous. This CDR3 region has 13 residues. The germline V gene encodes CDR1 MNHEY and CDR2 SMNVEV (reference sequence). V was clipped by 2 bases and J by 5 bases, with 9 bases between them. CDR3 amino acids: CASSLVGRTEAFF. The DNA of the CDR3 is TGTGCCAGCAGTTTAGTAGGGCGGACTGAAGCTTTCTTT.

The genes are TRBV7-9 and TRBJ2-7; no clear D. CDR3 length equals 12 residues. Trimming left V 1 base short and J 5 bases short, with 6 bases between. Per germline, CDR1 SEHNR and CDR2 FQNEAQ (reference sequence). CDR3 bases: TGTGCCAGCAGCTTAGGGCAGGACGAGCAGTACTTC. The encoded protein is CASSLGQDEQYF.

The rearrangement joins TRBV5-4 to TRBJ2-7; D is undetermined. The V end lost 4 bases, the J end lost 4 bases, and 18 bases lay between the germline ends. The CDR3 is made up of 15 amino acids. Per the germline V gene, CDR1 is SGHNT and CDR2 is YYREEE (reference sequence). The CDR3 DNA reads TGTGCCAGCAGCCCCTCTCCAGGATACCCTTACGAGCAGTACTTC. This encodes CASSPSPGYPYEQYF.